This TCR beta chain was retrieved from a study of blood T cell repertoires in COVID-19. On the study more broadly: Researchers got acute and convalescent COVID-19 samples from the United States, Italy and Spain. Sources were T cells, B-cell-depleted T cells, or PBMCs; the material itself was cDNA or gDNA.

V was shortened by 1 base and J by 4 bases, with 10 bases between the two germline ends. CDR1 and CDR2 from the germline V gene are MNHNS and SASEGT. This CDR3 region has 15 residues. This clone was observed once. Per the original methods: Reference gene primers were amplified, and this amplification served to estimate nucleated cell counts. Sequenced by immunoSEQ multiplex PCR; TCRdb stores in-frame clones only, minus some. The D gene and trimming were derived from the DNA, and the V and J assignments and clone size from that table. This repertoire shows hundreds of thousands of clones, around four fifths found once; its top ten account for 15% to 20%.

The sequence was obtained from a woman aged 80 or over with active or convalescent COVID-19. The sample consisted of peripheral blood. The V call is TRBV6-1, the J call TRBJ2-2; a possible D gene is TRBD2 (6 bases). CDR3 in DNA: TGTGCCAGCAGTGAAGGCCAGGGAGGCACCGGGGAGCTGTTTTTT. It specifies CASSEGQGGTGELFF.